This paragraph reports one T cell receptor beta chain. Clones were sequenced by immunoSEQ multiplex PCR, and TCRdb holds only the in-frame ones, with some missing. The sample records roughly 150,000 clones, approximately 80% being singletons. This sample was taken from a study of cytotoxic CD8 clonotypes in ibrutinib-treated CLL. Study-level information: Patients: over 9 relapsed/refractory, some 15 treatment-naive, 17 IGHV unmutated.

The CDR3 is 12 residues long. CDR1 is MNHEY and CDR2 is SVGAGI in the germline V gene. V shed 2 bases and J 12 bases; nucleotides not matched to a gene: 6. The sequence was collected from a human donor with chronic lymphocytic leukemia. The source was PBMCs, collected after 24 months of ibrutinib treatment. The chain has TRBV6-5 and TRBJ1-2; 7 nucleotides line up with TRBD1. The CDR3 spells CASSYGQGENTF. The CDR3, as DNA: TGTGCCAGCAGTTACGGGCAGGGGGAGAACACCTTC.